A single sample gave rise to the 29 T cell receptor beta chains below, sequenced in a study of cytomegalovirus exposure and HLA in healthy donors. 60 Vbeta and 13 Jbeta primers were used in PCR. TCRdb's table, derived via immunoSEQ multiplex PCR, lists solely in-frame clones and lacks some. The sample contains 120,000 or so clones, roughly 77% of which appear only once. Input material: PBMCs. Receptors were obtained from a man aged 50-60 years in good health and CMV-seropositive.

The rearrangement links TRBV18 to TRBJ2-7; 7 bases match TRBD2. V lost 4 bases, J lost 4 bases, and 10 bases stayed unmatched. This CDR3 has 15 residues. CDR1 is KGHSH, CDR2 LQKENI, per germline. The CDR3 nucleotides read TGTGCCAGCTCACTCTCCGGGAACGGGGGGTACGAGCAGTACTTC. Translating gives CASSLSGNGGYEQYF.

This chain uses TRBV7-9 with TRBJ2-1; 10 positions agree with TRBD2. V shed 4 bases and J 4 bases; nucleotides not matched to a gene: 4. Germline V gene lookup returns CDR1 SEHNR and CDR2 FQNEAQ (reference sequence). The CDR3 length is 15 residues. The CDR3 loop is CASSSTSGAYNEQFF. The CDR3 DNA is TGTGCCAGCAGCTCTACTAGCGGGGCTTACAATGAGCAGTTCTTC.

The chain employs TRBV18 and TRBJ1-1; 7 nucleotides align to TRBD1. The CDR3 spans 15 residues. With 1 base clipped from V and 1 base from J, the junction kept 3 bases outside the gene matches. Germline CDR1 KGHSH, CDR2 LQKENI. The DNA of the CDR3 is TGTGCCAGCTCACCACAGGGGGCTACGAACACTGAAGCTTTCTTT. Residues: CASSPQGATNTEAFF.

The table lists this clone with a few counts. This chain uses TRBV5-1 with TRBJ1-5, with D possibly matching TRBD1 (5 bases). This CDR3 has 15 amino acids. Germline assignment: CDR1 SGHRS and CDR2 YFSETQ. The germline V and J ends were trimmed by 0 bases and 2 bases, with 9 bases remaining between them. As DNA, the CDR3 is TGCGCCAGCAGCTTGGACCAGGGTGGCAATCAGCCCCAGCATTTT. Translating gives CASSLDQGGNQPQHF.

The J gene is TRBJ2-2, the V gene TRBV7-9, with D possibly matching TRBD1 (5 bases). Germline CDR1 SEHNR, CDR2 FQNEAQ (reference sequence). The length of the CDR3 is 14 residues. The V end lost 4 bases, the J end lost 4 bases, and 10 bases lay between the germline ends. As DNA, the CDR3 is TGTGCCAGCAGCTACGACAGTAGCACCGGGGAGCTGTTTTTT. Encoded protein: CASSYDSSTGELFF.

The rearrangement links TRBV5-5 to TRBJ2-2; 9 nucleotides agree with TRBD2. V lost 4 bases to trimming and J lost 9 bases; unmatched junction nucleotides: 4. Germline CDR1 and CDR2: SGHKS and YYEKEE (reference sequence). The CDR3 is made up of 13 amino acids. CDR3: CASSAGLARELFF. CDR3 sequence (DNA): TGTGCCAGCAGCGCGGGACTAGCCCGGGAGCTGTTTTTT.

The chain carries TRBV6-6 and TRBJ2-5; 10 nucleotides align to TRBD2. CDR3 length equals 14 residues. V shed 6 bases and J 5 bases; nucleotides not matched to a gene: 6. Germline-derived CDR1 and CDR2 are MNHNY and SVGAGI (reference sequence). CDR3 amino acids: CASSSLSGRETQYF. The CDR3 DNA reads TGTGCCAGCAGCTCCCTTAGCGGGAGGGAGACCCAGTACTTC.

The V call is TRBV30, the J call TRBJ2-2; D not certain. Per germline, CDR1 GTSNPN and CDR2 SVGIG (reference sequence). Trimming pared 0 bases from V and 4 bases from J, leaving 12 bases between. The CDR3 runs 15 residues. The CDR3 here is CAWSVHLSGTGELFF. The CDR3 DNA follows: TGTGCCTGGAGTGTCCACCTTAGTGGCACCGGGGAGCTGTTTTTT.

CDR3 sequence (DNA): TGTGCCAGTAAAAGGACGGGGACTAGCGGGGGGTCCTACGAGCAGTACTTC. This gives the protein CASKRTGTSGGSYEQYF. The gene calls are TRBV19 and TRBJ2-7, with 15 bases identical to TRBD2. V was pared by 7 bases and J by 1 base, with 8 bases of the junction left unmatched. The CDR3 has 17 amino acids. Germline CDR1 LNHDA, CDR2 SQIVND (reference sequence).

This rearrangement joins TRBV5-1 to TRBJ2-3, with 9 bases that match TRBD1. J was trimmed by 2 bases and V by 8 bases; bases with no gene match: 9. CDR1 is SGHRS and CDR2 is YFSETQ in the germline V gene. The CDR3 is 15 residues long. CDR3: CASRRGQGPTDTQYF. The CDR3 bases are TGCGCCAGTCGTCGGGGACAGGGTCCCACAGATACGCAGTATTTT.

This chain connects TRBV28 to TRBJ2-1, with 11 bases fitting TRBD2. Germline V gives CDR1 MDHEN, CDR2 SYDVKM. Trimming took 6 bases from V and 6 from J; bases not matched to a gene: 16. The CDR3 totals 18 residues. CDR3 loop: CASSQHLPVTSGVNEQFF. In nucleotides, the CDR3 is TGTGCCAGCAGCCAACACCTTCCCGTGACTAGCGGGGTCAATGAGCAGTTCTTC. The full variable domain, with the rest looked up from reference TRBV28 and TRBJ2-1, is DVKVTQSSRYLVKRTGEKVFLECVQDMDHENMFWYRQDPGLGLRLIYFSYDVKMKEKGDIPEGYSVSREKKERFSLILESASTNQTSMYLCASSQHLPVTSGVNEQFFGPGTRLTVL.

The chain is built from TRBV7-9 and TRBJ1-5; 10 bases align to TRBD1. Germline trimming cut 1 base from V and 2 bases from J; bases unmatched to any gene: 5. This CDR3 region has 17 residues. Germline lookup yields CDR1 SEHNR and CDR2 FQNEAQ (reference sequence). The CDR3 DNA sequence: TGTGCCAGCAGCTTAGGGGTAGGGACAGGGGGCAATCAGCCCCAGCATTTT. It codes for CASSLGVGTGGNQPQHF.

This clone was counted between two and nine times. The chain recombines TRBV5-1 with TRBJ2-1, with 7 nucleotides matching TRBD2. V shed 4 bases and J 3 bases; nucleotides not matched to a gene: 7. Germline V lookup: CDR1 SGHRS, CDR2 YFSETQ. CDR3 length: 15 residues. CDR3 loop: CASSPGGASYNEQFF. In DNA form, the CDR3 reads TGCGCCAGCAGCCCGGGGGGAGCGAGCTACAATGAGCAGTTCTTC. Filled out from reference TRBV5-1 and TRBJ2-1, the complete variable domain reads KAGVTQTPRYLIKTRGQQVTLSCSPISGHRSVSWYQQTPGQGLQFLFEYFSETQRNKGNFPGRFSGRQFSNSRSEMNVSTLELGDSALYLCASSPGGASYNEQFFGPGTRLTVL.

The chain uses TRBV18 and TRBJ2-1; no definite D call. The germline CDR1 and CDR2 sequences are KGHSH and LQKENI. The V and J ends lost 0 bases and 2 bases respectively, with 2 bases between them. CDR3 length: 13 residues. CDR3 amino acids: CASSPPAYNEQFF. The DNA for the CDR3 is TGTGCCAGCTCACCACCCGCCTACAATGAGCAGTTCTTC.

V is TRBV7-2 and J is TRBJ1-1; the D is unclear. The CDR3 length is 16 residues. V was pared by 5 bases and J by 5 bases, with 21 bases between. The germline V gene has CDR1 SGHTA and CDR2 FQGNSA. The CDR3 protein is CASSNDMGPRGTEAFF. The CDR3 DNA reads TGTGCCAGCAGCAATGATATGGGCCCTCGAGGGACTGAAGCTTTCTTT.

This chain links TRBV27 with TRBJ2-2; D possibly corresponds to TRBD1 (6 bases). The CDR3 contains 16 residues. Germline V gene data show CDR1 as MNHEY and CDR2 as SMNVEV (reference sequence). Trimming cost V 6 bases and J 2 bases, with 16 bases left between them. Here the CDR3 DNA reads TGTGCCAGCAGCTTTGCCAGGGGCTTCAACACCGGGGAGCTGTTTTTT. Protein product: CASSFARGFNTGELFF.

Here the CDR3 DNA reads TGTGCCAGCAGCTATTGGGGCGATGAGACCCAGTACTTC. Translation: CASSYWGDETQYF. The chain links TRBV7-9 to TRBJ2-5, with D maybe TRBD1 (5 bases). Between the trimmed V and J ends, which lost 4 bases and 5 bases, there was a span of 11 bases. This CDR3 region has 13 residues. Germline V CDR1 and CDR2: SEHNR, FQNEAQ (reference sequence).

CDR3 bases: TGTGCCAGCTCACCGGGTCAGGGGGCAACTGGCTACACCTTC. As protein: CASSPGQGATGYTF. The chain combines TRBV18 with TRBJ1-2, with 8 bases identical to TRBD1. The trim removed 3 bases at V and 7 bases at J, leaving 7 bases unmatched. CDR1 and CDR2 from the germline V gene are KGHSH and LQKENI. The CDR3 consists of 14 residues.

This clone was seen just once. The chain recombines TRBV7-9 with TRBJ2-1; unclear D gene. Germline V CDR1 and CDR2: SEHNR, FQNEAQ (reference sequence). This CDR3 has 15 residues. The ends were cut back, 0 bases at V and 4 bases at J, with 10 bases in the middle. In DNA form, the CDR3 reads TGTGCCAGCAGCTTAGCTACGGTCACTTACAATGAGCAGTTCTTC. Encoded protein: CASSLATVTYNEQFF.

This clone was seen a single time. The gene calls are TRBV5-1 and TRBJ2-1; D may be TRBD2 (5 bases). From germline, CDR1 is SGHRS and CDR2 YFSETQ. Between the trimmed V and J ends, which lost 5 bases and 7 bases, there was a span of 13 bases. The CDR3 is made up of 13 amino acids. The CDR3 nucleotides read TGCGCCAGCAGGGAGGAAGGTTGGAATGAGCAGTTCTTC. This gives the protein CASREEGWNEQFF. The whole variable domain, filled in from reference TRBV5-1 and TRBJ2-1, reads KAGVTQTPRYLIKTRGQQVTLSCSPISGHRSVSWYQQTPGQGLQFLFEYFSETQRNKGNFPGRFSGRQFSNSRSEMNVSTLELGDSALYLCASREEGWNEQFFGPGTRLTVL.

J is TRBJ1-1 and V is TRBV6-5; 7 nucleotides align to TRBD1. CDR1 MNHEY and CDR2 SVGAGI come from the germline V gene. The CDR3 contains 15 residues. J lost 4 bases, V lost 6 bases, and 11 bases had no gene match. The chain's CDR3 is CASSRQGDGGTEAFF. The CDR3 DNA reads as TGTGCCAGCAGCCGACAGGGAGATGGAGGCACTGAAGCTTTCTTT.

This chain uses TRBV4-1 with TRBJ1-2; 9 positions agree with TRBD1. CDR3 length: 15 residues. Germline V gene sequence: CDR1 MGHRA, CDR2 YSYEKL. With 5 bases clipped from V and 4 bases from J, the junction kept 8 bases outside the gene matches. Here the CDR3 DNA reads TGCGCCAGCAGCGTCGGGACAGGGCGACTCTATGGCTACACCTTC. Its translation: CASSVGTGRLYGYTF.

The chain uses TRBV6-5 and TRBJ1-3; D is ambiguous. The germline CDR1 and CDR2 sequences are MNHEY and SVGAGI. Trimming pared 2 bases from V and 4 bases from J, leaving 6 bases between. The CDR3 covers 13 residues. The CDR3 sequence: CASSYGRGNTIYF. The CDR3 DNA reads as TGTGCCAGCAGTTACGGCAGGGGAAACACCATATATTTT.

V and J are TRBV18 and TRBJ1-1; 9 nucleotides line up with TRBD1. V was pared by 1 base and J by 3 bases, with 3 bases of the junction left unmatched. The CDR3 totals 15 residues. Germline CDR1 KGHSH, CDR2 LQKENI. The CDR3 here is CASSPRRDRDTEAFF. CDR3 nucleotides: TGTGCCAGCTCACCACGGAGGGACAGGGACACTGAAGCTTTCTTT.

The rearrangement links TRBV6-1 to TRBJ2-1; 7 positions match TRBD1. The V gene end was trimmed by 4 bases and the J gene end by 4 bases; junction bases not matched to a gene: 7. CDR1 and CDR2 (germline): MNHNS, SASEGT. The CDR3 is 15 amino acids. The CDR3 loop is CASSVWGQTYNEQFF. Written as DNA, the CDR3 is TGTGCCAGCAGTGTCTGGGGACAGACATACAATGAGCAGTTCTTC.

This clone has just one count. Different DNA sequences within this sample yield the same CDR3. J is TRBJ2-7 and V is TRBV6-5; no definite D call. This CDR3 contains 14 residues. The V end lost 0 bases, the J end lost 2 bases, and 8 bases lay between the germline ends. Germline loops: CDR1 MNHEY, CDR2 SVGAGI. The chain's CDR3 is CASSYSRGPYEQYF. The CDR3 DNA follows: TGTGCCAGCAGTTACTCCCGCGGCCCCTACGAGCAGTACTTC.

The chain links TRBV5-1 to TRBJ2-7, with 8 bases identical to TRBD2. Germline V CDR1 and CDR2: SGHRS, YFSETQ. The CDR3 totals 17 residues. The junction had 12 bases not matched to a gene; V was cut back by 4 bases and J by 0 bases. The CDR3 sequence is CASSVWAGGSSSYEQYF. CDR3 nucleotide sequence: TGCGCCAGCAGCGTCTGGGCGGGGGGTTCTTCCTCCTACGAGCAGTACTTC.

The chain joins TRBV29-1 to TRBJ2-7; maybe TRBD1 (6 bases). With 4 bases removed from V and 2 bases from J, the gap between germline ends came to 18 bases. The germline CDR1 and CDR2 sequences are SQVTM and ANQGSEA. The CDR3 contains 15 residues. In DNA form, the CDR3 reads TGCAGCGTTGCCCCCAGCACAGGGATCACCTACGAGCAGTACTTC. It yields the protein CSVAPSTGITYEQYF.

The J gene is TRBJ2-7, the V gene TRBV5-1, with 9 bases fitting TRBD1. V lost 4 bases and J lost 3; bases outside the gene matches: 11. Germline values: CDR1 SGHRS, CDR2 YFSETQ. This CDR3 comprises 16 residues. The CDR3 region has the DNA TGCGCCAGCAGCCTATTACCTACAGGGGGCAGCTACGAGCAGTACTTC. Amino acid sequence: CASSLLPTGGSYEQYF.